Below, 23 T cell receptor beta chains from the same sample are listed, as sequenced in a study of CD8+ T cells in alopecia areata. Following extraction, RNA underwent reverse transcription to cDNA, which served as the sequencing template. Produced via immunoSEQ multiplex PCR; TCRdb's table is partial and in-frame only. The data show about 180,000 clones, 50% to 70% seen once. The material sequenced was CD4+ T cells sorted from blood, taken at week 0. Receptors originate from a human donor with alopecia areata.

The chain employs TRBV29-1 and TRBJ1-2, with TRBD1 matching over 12 bases. CDR1 is SQVTM, CDR2 ANQGSEA, per germline. This CDR3 comprises 13 residues. V was pared by 3 bases and J by 7 bases, with 3 bases of the junction left unmatched. CDR3: CSVEGQGAFGYTF. CDR3 DNA: TGCAGCGTTGAGGGACAGGGGGCTTTTGGCTACACCTTC.

On this clone: One junction end disagrees with the germline gene, perhaps due to a read error. The DNA for the CDR3 is TGTGCCACCAGCAGATTGGCCCTACTAGCGGGGGGCACGGATACGCAGTATTTT. Amino acids: CATSRLALLAGGTDTQYF. The chain uses TRBV15 and TRBJ2-3, with 12 bases fitting TRBD2. Germline CDR1 reads LNHNV; CDR2 reads YYDKDF (reference sequence). The CDR3 runs to 18 residues.

This clone was found a few times. The chain employs TRBV18 and TRBJ1-4, with TRBD1 matching 7 bases. The junction had 8 bases not matched to a gene; V was cut back by 5 bases and J by 5 bases. Germline CDR1 reads KGHSH; CDR2 reads LQKENI. This CDR3 comprises 15 residues. CDR3 residues: CASSKATGKNEKLFF. In DNA, the CDR3 is TGTGCCAGCTCAAAAGCGACAGGGAAAAATGAAAAACTGTTTTTT. Variable domain in full (rest from reference TRBV18 and TRBJ1-4): NAGVMQNPRHLVRRRGQEARLRCSPMKGHSHVYWYRQLPEEGLKFMVYLQKENIIDESGMPKERFSAEFPKEGPSILRIQQVVRGDSAAYFCASSKATGKNEKLFFGSGTQLSVL.

As regards this clone: At one end, the junction sequence differs from germline, possibly due to a read error. The chain is built from TRBV6-5 and TRBJ2-1, with TRBD2 matching over 9 bases. Germline-derived CDR1 and CDR2 are MNHEY and SVGAGI. The CDR3 is made up of 13 amino acids. The CDR3 loop reads CASSLSGGLQQVF. The DNA for the CDR3 is TGTGCCAGCAGCCTTAGCGGGGGACTCCAGCAAGTCTTC.

This sequence joins TRBV29-1 and TRBJ2-3; TRBD1 matches at 7 bases. J lost 4 bases, V lost 5 bases, and 6 bases had no gene match. Germline values: CDR1 SQVTM, CDR2 ANQGSEA. The CDR3 spans 13 residues. DNA for the CDR3: TGCAGCGTTCGAGGGACAGCAGCAGATACGCAGTATTTT. Its protein is CSVRGTAADTQYF.

This rearrangement joins TRBV4-3 to TRBJ2-1; D remains ambiguous. This CDR3 region has 17 residues. V lost 0 bases, J lost 0 bases, and 12 bases lay in between. Germline CDR1 is LGHNA and CDR2 is YSLEER. CDR3 nucleotide sequence: TGCGCCAGCAGCCAAGACCACTACACCACCTCCTACAATGAGCAGTTCTTC. As protein: CASSQDHYTTSYNEQFF.

Only a few counts were recorded for this clone. The chain uses TRBV12-5 and TRBJ2-1; no clear D gene. The CDR3 covers 14 residues. V shed 4 bases and J shed 8 bases, with 15 bases lying between them. CDR1 and CDR2 from the germline V gene are LGHNT and FRNRAP. The CDR3 reads CASGYPVVRDEQFF. The CDR3 DNA reads as TGTGCTAGTGGTTACCCCGTCGTTCGGGATGAGCAGTTCTTC.

This clone was detected only a few times. In DNA, the CDR3 is TGTGCCTGGAGTGGGGACACTGAAGCTTTCTTT. Translated: CAWSGDTEAFF. V gene TRBV30 combines with J gene TRBJ1-1; D is undetermined. Germline loops: CDR1 GTSNPN, CDR2 SVGIG (reference sequence). V was pared by 1 base and J by 3 bases, with 3 bases between. The CDR3 is 11 residues long.

Of note for this clone: This CDR3 is also generated by other DNA sequences in the sample. CDR3 protein: CSVQGTYEQYF. CDR3 nucleotides: TGCAGCGTTCAGGGGACCTACGAGCAGTACTTC. J is TRBJ2-7 and V is TRBV29-1, with D tentatively TRBD1 (6 bases). V gave up 5 bases and J gave up 2 bases, with 7 bases separating them. The CDR3 is made up of 11 amino acids. Germline V gene sequence: CDR1 SQVTM, CDR2 ANQGSEA.

This chain links TRBV29-1 with TRBJ2-3; D perhaps matches TRBD2 (5 bases). V was trimmed by 3 bases and J by 0 bases, leaving 7 bases between them. Germline V lookup: CDR1 SQVTM, CDR2 ANQGSEA. The CDR3 spans 13 residues. The CDR3: CSVDRDSTDTQYF. The CDR3 DNA reads TGCAGCGTTGATCGGGATAGCACAGATACGCAGTATTTT.

The chain has TRBV25-1 and TRBJ1-4; TRBD1 matches at 7 bases. V lost 2 bases and J lost 4; bases outside the gene matches: 10. CDR3 length: 17 residues. Germline values: CDR1 MGHDK, CDR2 SYGVNS. The CDR3 nucleotides are TGTGCCAGCAGTGAAGGGAGGGGGCCTGCCCATAATGAAAAACTGTTTTTT. It codes for CASSEGRGPAHNEKLFF.

This rearrangement joins TRBV18 to TRBJ1-2; D gene ambiguous. V was cut by 0 bases and J by 8 bases, with 7 bases left in between. CDR1 is KGHSH, CDR2 LQKENI, per germline. The CDR3 runs to 12 residues. This CDR3 is CASSPPREGYTF. The CDR3 DNA follows: TGTGCCAGCTCACCACCGAGGGAAGGCTACACCTTC. Using reference TRBV18 and TRBJ1-2 for the parts outside the CDR3, the full variable domain is NAGVMQNPRHLVRRRGQEARLRCSPMKGHSHVYWYRQLPEEGLKFMVYLQKENIIDESGMPKERFSAEFPKEGPSILRIQQVVRGDSAAYFCASSPPREGYTFGSGTRLTVV.

About this clone: Its ends do not fully match the called genes, so a read error is possible. The V and J genes are TRBV4-3 and TRBJ2-1; D uncertain. From germline, CDR1 is LGHNA and CDR2 YSLEER. This CDR3 has 15 amino acids. CDR3 bases: TGCGCCAGCAGCCAAGATGGGCGAGCCTATAATGAGCAGTTCTTC. This translates into CASSQDGRAYNEQFF.

This clone was found a few times. This chain connects TRBV5-1 to TRBJ1-2; 10 bases fit TRBD1. The CDR3 is 14 amino acids. J was trimmed by 7 bases and V by 4 bases; bases with no gene match: 7. Germline assignment: CDR1 SGHRS and CDR2 YFSETQ. CDR3: CASSHGQGVIGYTF. The CDR3 DNA reads as TGCGCCAGCAGCCACGGACAGGGGGTTATTGGCTACACCTTC. Together with reference TRBV5-1 and TRBJ1-2, the CDR3 gives the full variable domain: KAGVTQTPRYLIKTRGQQVTLSCSPISGHRSVSWYQQTPGQGLQFLFEYFSETQRNKGNFPGRFSGRQFSNSRSEMNVSTLELGDSALYLCASSHGQGVIGYTFGSGTRLTVV.

A note on this clone: The sample holds other DNA sequences that translate to the same CDR3. The chain is built from TRBV30 and TRBJ1-6; TRBD1 aligns across 7 bases. The CDR3 has 13 amino acids. Trimming removed 5 bases from V and 5 bases from J; junction bases left unmatched: 3. Germline V lookup: CDR1 GTSNPN, CDR2 SVGIG (reference sequence). The CDR3: CAWRTGDNSPLHF. As DNA, the CDR3 is TGTGCCTGGCGGACAGGAGATAATTCACCCCTCCACTTT.

The J gene is TRBJ2-2, the V gene TRBV7-2, with D possibly matching TRBD2 (6 bases). Trimming left V 3 bases short and J 5 bases short, with 10 bases between. This CDR3 is 14 amino acids long. Germline V lookup: CDR1 SGHTA, CDR2 FQGNSA. CDR3 residues: CASSLKGRTGELFF. The CDR3 coding sequence is TGTGCCAGCAGCTTGAAGGGGAGGACCGGGGAGCTGTTTTTT. The complete variable domain, with remaining parts taken from reference TRBV7-2 and TRBJ2-2, reads GAGVSQSPSNKVTEKGKDVELRCDPISGHTALYWYRQSLGQGLEFLIYFQGNSAPDKSGLPSDRFSAERTGGSVSTLTIQRTQQEDSAVYLCASSLKGRTGELFFGEGSRLTVL.

This chain connects TRBV13 to TRBJ2-7; no definite D call. In germline, CDR1 is PRHDT, CDR2 FYEKMQ (reference sequence). With 2 bases removed from V and 5 bases from J, the gap between germline ends came to 10 bases. The CDR3 totals 13 residues. CDR3 region: CASSLITDHEQYF. In DNA, the CDR3 is TGTGCCAGCAGCTTAATCACAGACCACGAGCAGTACTTC. Complete variable domain (other parts from reference TRBV13 and TRBJ2-7): AAGVIQSPRHLIKEKRETATLKCYPIPRHDTVYWYQQGPGQDPQFLISFYEKMQSDKGSIPDRFSAQQFSDYHSELNMSSLELGDSALYFCASSLITDHEQYFGPGTRLTVT.

This rearrangement joins TRBV5-1 to TRBJ2-3; D might be TRBD2 (6 bases). V was cut by 5 bases and J by 6 bases, with 10 bases left in between. The CDR3 loop spans 12 amino acids. CDR1 is SGHRS and CDR2 is YFSETQ in the germline V gene. The CDR3 region is CASSGGTDTQYF. CDR3 in DNA: TGCGCCAGCAGTGGGGGGACGGATACGCAGTATTTT.

The chain couples TRBV5-1 to TRBJ2-2; D not certain. Per the germline V gene, CDR1 is SGHRS and CDR2 is YFSETQ. The CDR3 spans 16 residues. The germline V and J ends were trimmed by 5 bases and 0 bases, with 14 bases remaining between them. The CDR3 protein is CASRKGAGSNTGELFF. The CDR3 region has the DNA TGCGCCAGCAGAAAGGGTGCCGGGTCGAACACCGGGGAGCTGTTTTTT.

This chain joins TRBV2 and TRBJ2-3; a possible D gene is TRBD1 (6 bases). Looked up from germline, CDR1 is SNHLY and CDR2 is FYNNEI. V was trimmed by 7 bases and J by 3 bases, leaving 14 bases between them. CDR3 length: 14 amino acids. The CDR3 region is CASTPGQLTDTQYF. CDR3 nucleotide sequence: TGTGCCAGCACCCCAGGACAGTTAACAGATACGCAGTATTTT.

The CDR3 region is CASSHVGLYNEQFF. CDR3 DNA sequence: TGCGCCAGCAGCCATGTGGGACTTTACAATGAGCAGTTCTTC. The chain recombines TRBV4-1 with TRBJ2-1; D might be TRBD2 (6 bases). Trimming removed 3 bases at V and 4 bases at J, with 10 bases between. The germline V gene encodes CDR1 MGHRA and CDR2 YSYEKL. This CDR3 region has 14 residues.

This clone occurred once. The rearrangement links TRBV4-1 to TRBJ1-1, with 7 bases identical to TRBD1. CDR1 and CDR2 from the germline V gene are MGHRA and YSYEKL. J lost 5 bases, V lost 4 bases, and 10 bases had no gene match. The CDR3 contains 15 residues. The CDR3 loop reads CASSPPTGVNTEAFF. For the CDR3, the DNA is TGCGCCAGCAGCCCCCCCACAGGGGTAAATACTGAAGCTTTCTTT.

V is TRBV2 and J is TRBJ2-1; perhaps D is TRBD1 or TRBD2 (6 bases each). The CDR3 covers 15 residues. CDR1 and CDR2 from the germline V gene are SNHLY and FYNNEI. The germline V and J ends were trimmed by 7 bases and 5 bases, with 18 bases remaining between them. The DNA for the CDR3 is TGTGCCAGCACGGGGCTCGGGGGCGGAAACAATGAGCAGTTCTTC. The encoded protein is CASTGLGGGNNEQFF.